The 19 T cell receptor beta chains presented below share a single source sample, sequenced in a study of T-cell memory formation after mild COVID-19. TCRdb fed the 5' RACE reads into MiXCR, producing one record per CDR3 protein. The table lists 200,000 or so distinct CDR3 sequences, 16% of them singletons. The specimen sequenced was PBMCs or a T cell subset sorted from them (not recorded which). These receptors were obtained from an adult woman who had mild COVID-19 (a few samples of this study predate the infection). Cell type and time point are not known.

The CDR3 nucleotides read TGTGCCAGCAGCCCAGGACTAGCGGCCCTGGGGGCCCAGTACTTC. Translating gives CASSPGLAALGAQYF. V usage is TRBV7-9 and J usage is TRBJ2-5; 10 positions match TRBD2. Germline assignment: CDR1 SEHNR and CDR2 FQNEAQ (reference sequence). The J segment lost 9 bases and the V segment lost 5 bases, leaving 12 bases of the junction unmatched. CDR3 length: 15 residues.

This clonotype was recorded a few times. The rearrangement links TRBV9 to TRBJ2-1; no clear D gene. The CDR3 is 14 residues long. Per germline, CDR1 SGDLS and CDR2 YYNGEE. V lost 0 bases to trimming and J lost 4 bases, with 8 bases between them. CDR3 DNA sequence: TGTGCCAGCAGCGTAGCGGAAAATTACAATGAGCAGTTCTTC. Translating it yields CASSVAENYNEQFF.

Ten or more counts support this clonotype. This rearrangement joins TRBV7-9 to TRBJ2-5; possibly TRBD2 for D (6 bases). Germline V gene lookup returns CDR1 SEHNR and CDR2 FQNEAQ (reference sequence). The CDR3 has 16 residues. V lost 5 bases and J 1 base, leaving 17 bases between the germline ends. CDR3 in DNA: TGTGCCAGCAGCCCCCACTTACAAGCGGGCCAAGAGACCCAGTACTTC. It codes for CASSPHLQAGQETQYF.

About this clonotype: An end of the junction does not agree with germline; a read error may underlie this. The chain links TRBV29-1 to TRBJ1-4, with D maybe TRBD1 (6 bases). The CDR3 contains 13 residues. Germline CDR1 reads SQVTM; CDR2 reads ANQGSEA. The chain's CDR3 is CSAEQGTNEKLFF. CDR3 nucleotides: TGCAGCGCTGAACAGGGCACTAATGAAAAACTGTTTTTT.

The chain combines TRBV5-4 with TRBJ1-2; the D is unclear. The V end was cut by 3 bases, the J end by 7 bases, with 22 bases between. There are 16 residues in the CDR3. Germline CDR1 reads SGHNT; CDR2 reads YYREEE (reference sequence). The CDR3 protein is CASSSASALDGGGYTF. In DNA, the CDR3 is TGTGCCAGCAGCTCCGCCAGTGCCCTTGACGGTGGTGGCTACACCTTC.

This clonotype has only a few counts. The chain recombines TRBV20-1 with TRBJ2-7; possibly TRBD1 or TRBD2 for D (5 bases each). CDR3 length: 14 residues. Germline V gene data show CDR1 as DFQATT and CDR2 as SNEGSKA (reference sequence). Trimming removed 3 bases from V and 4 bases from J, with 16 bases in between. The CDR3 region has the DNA TGCAGTGCTAGGGAATCATTGGGGGTATACGAGCAGTACTTC. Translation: CSARESLGVYEQYF.

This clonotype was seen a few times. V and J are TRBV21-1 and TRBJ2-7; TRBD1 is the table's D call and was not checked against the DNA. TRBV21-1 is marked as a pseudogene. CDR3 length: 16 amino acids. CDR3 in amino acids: CASSLPTDRFAYEQYF. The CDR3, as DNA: TGTGCCAGCAGCTTACCGACGGACAGATTTGCCTACGAGCAGTACTTC.

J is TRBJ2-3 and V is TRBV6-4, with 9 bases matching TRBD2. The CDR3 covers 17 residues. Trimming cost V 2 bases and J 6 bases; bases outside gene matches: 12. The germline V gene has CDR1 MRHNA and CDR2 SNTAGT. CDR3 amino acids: CASSDVGGRAGWDTQYF. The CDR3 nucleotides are TGTGCCAGCAGTGACGTTGGCGGGAGGGCCGGATGGGATACGCAGTATTTT.

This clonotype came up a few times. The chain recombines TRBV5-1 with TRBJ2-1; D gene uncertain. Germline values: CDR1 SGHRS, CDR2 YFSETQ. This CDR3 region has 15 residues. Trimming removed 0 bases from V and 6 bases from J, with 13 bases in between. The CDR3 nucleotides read TGCGCCAGCAGCTTGGGGTCCCGTTGGGGCAATGAGCAGTTCTTC. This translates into CASSLGSRWGNEQFF.

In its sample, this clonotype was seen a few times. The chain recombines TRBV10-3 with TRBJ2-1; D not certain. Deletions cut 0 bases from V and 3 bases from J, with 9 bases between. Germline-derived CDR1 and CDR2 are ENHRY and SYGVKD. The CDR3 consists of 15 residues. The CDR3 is CAISESGGFYNEQFF. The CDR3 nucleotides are TGTGCCATCAGTGAGTCGGGTGGGTTCTACAATGAGCAGTTCTTC.

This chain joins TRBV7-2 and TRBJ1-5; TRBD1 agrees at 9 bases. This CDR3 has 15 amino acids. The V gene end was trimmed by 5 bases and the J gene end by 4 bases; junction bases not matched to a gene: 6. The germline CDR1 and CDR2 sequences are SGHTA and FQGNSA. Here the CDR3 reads CASSTKQGANQPQHF. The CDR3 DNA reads TGTGCCAGCAGCACCAAACAGGGGGCTAATCAGCCCCAGCATTTT.

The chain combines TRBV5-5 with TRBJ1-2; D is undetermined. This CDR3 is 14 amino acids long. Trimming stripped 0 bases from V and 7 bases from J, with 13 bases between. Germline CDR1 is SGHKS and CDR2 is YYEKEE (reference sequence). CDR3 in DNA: TGTGCCAGCAGCTTGGCCCCGACACCTATTGGCTACACCTTC. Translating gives CASSLAPTPIGYTF.

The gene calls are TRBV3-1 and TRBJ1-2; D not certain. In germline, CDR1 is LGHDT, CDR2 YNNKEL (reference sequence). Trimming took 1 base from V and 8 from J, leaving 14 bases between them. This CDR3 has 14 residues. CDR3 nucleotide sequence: TGTGCCAGCAGCCAAGGCGGGTTTGGAGGGGGCTACACCTTC. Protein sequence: CASSQGGFGGGYTF.

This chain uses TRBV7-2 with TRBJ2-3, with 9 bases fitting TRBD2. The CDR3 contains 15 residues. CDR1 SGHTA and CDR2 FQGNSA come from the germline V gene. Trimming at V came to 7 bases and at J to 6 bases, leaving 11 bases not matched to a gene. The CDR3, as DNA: TGTGCCAGCACCCGTGAGGCGGGGGGGTGGGATACGCAGTATTTT. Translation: CASTREAGGWDTQYF.

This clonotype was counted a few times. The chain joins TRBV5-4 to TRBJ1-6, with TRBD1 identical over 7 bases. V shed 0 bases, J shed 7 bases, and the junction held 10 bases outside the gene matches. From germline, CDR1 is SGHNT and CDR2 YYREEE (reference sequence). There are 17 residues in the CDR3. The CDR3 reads CASSLDRTGPGNSPLHF. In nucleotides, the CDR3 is TGTGCCAGCAGCTTGGACAGGACAGGCCCCGGGAATTCACCCCTCCACTTT. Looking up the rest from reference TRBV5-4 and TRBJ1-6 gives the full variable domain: ETGVTQSPTHLIKTRGQQVTLRCSSQSGHNTVSWYQQALGQGPQFIFQYYREEENGRGNFPPRFSGLQFPNYSSELNVNALELDDSALYLCASSLDRTGPGNSPLHFGNGTRLTVT.

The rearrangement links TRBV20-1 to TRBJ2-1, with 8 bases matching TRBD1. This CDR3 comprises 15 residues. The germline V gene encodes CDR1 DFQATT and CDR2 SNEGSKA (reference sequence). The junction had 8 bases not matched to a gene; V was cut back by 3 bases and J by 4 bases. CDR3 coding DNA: TGCAGTGCTAGGAAGGCCCGGGACAGGTACAATGAGCAGTTCTTC. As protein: CSARKARDRYNEQFF.

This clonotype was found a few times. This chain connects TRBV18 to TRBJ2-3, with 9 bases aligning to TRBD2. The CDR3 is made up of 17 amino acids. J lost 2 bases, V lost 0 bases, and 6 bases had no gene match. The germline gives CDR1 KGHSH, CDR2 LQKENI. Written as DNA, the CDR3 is TGTGCCAGCTCACCACCGTGGCTAGCGGGGACCACAGATACGCAGTATTTT. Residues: CASSPPWLAGTTDTQYF.

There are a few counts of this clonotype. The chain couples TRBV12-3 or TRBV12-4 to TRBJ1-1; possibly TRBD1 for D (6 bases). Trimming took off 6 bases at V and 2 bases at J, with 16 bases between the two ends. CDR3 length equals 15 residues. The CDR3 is CASRETGHTNTEAFF. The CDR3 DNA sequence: TGTGCCAGCAGAGAAACGGGACATACAAACACTGAAGCTTTCTTT.

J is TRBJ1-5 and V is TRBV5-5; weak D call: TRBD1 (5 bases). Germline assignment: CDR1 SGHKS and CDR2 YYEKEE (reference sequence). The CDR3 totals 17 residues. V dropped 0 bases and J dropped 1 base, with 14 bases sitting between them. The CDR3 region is CASSLAMQGGSNQPQHF. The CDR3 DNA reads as TGTGCCAGCAGCTTGGCCATGCAGGGAGGGAGCAATCAGCCCCAGCATTTT.